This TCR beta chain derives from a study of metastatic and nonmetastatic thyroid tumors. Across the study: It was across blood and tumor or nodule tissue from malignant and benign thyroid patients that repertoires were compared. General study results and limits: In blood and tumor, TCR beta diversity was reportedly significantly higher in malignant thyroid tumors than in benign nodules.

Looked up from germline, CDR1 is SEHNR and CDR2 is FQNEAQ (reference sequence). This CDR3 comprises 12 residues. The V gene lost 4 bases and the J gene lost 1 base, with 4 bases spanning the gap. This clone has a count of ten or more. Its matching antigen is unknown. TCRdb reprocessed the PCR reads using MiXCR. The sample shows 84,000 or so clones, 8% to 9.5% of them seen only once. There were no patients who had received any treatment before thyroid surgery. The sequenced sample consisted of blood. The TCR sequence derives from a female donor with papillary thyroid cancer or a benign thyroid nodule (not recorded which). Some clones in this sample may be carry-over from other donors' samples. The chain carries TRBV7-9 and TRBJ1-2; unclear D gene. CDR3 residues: CASSSHNYGYTF. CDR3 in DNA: TGTGCCAGCAGCTCCCATAACTATGGCTACACCTTC.